This TCR beta chain was identified during a study of radiation and T cells in renal cell carcinoma. This CDR3 is built from 14 residues. Germline V gene sequence: CDR1 SGHRS, CDR2 YFSETQ. Trimming pared 0 bases from V and 0 bases from J, leaving 1 base between. Some clones are missing from TCRdb's copy, which holds only in-frame ones; the method was immunoSEQ multiplex PCR. The repertoire holds about 59,000 clones, around 78% seen once, with roughly 7.2% in the top ten. This sample's time point: baseline pretreatment blood. Treatment defined: 15 Gy SBRT to primary tumor, nephrectomy 4 weeks later. This sample comprised blood, obtained from a patient whose treatment included radiotherapy and nephrectomy. This clonotype originated in a man in his fifties or sixties with renal cell carcinoma. The chain employs TRBV5-1 and TRBJ1-6; D not certain. As DNA, the CDR3 is TGCGCCAGCAGCTTGGGCTCCTATAATTCACCCCTCCACTTT. Its protein is CASSLGSYNSPLHF.